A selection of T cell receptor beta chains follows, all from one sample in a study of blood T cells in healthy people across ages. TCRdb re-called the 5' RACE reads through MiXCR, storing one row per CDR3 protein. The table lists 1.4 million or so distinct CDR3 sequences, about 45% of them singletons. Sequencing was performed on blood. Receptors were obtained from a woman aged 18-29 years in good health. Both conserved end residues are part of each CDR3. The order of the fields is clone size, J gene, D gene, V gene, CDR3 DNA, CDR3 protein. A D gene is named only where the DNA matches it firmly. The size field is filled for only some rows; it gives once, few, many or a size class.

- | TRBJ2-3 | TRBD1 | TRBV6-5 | TGTGCCAGCAGACAGGGGGCCCGCACAGATACGCAGTATTTT | CASRQGARTDTQYF
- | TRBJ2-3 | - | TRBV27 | TGTGCCAGCAGTTTTAGTTTCGTAGGTCGCGATACGCAGTATTTT | CASSFSFVGRDTQYF
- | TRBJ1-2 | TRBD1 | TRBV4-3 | TGCGCCAGCAGCCAAGGCGCCAGACAGGGGACGAGCTATGGCTACACCTTC | CASSQGARQGTSYGYTF
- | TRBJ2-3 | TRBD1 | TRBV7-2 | TGTGCCAGCAGCACCGGGACAGGGGAAGGTACGCAGTATTTT | CASSTGTGEGTQYF
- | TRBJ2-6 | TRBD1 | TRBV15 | TGTGCCACCAGCCCCGGGACAGGGAGCTCTGGGGCCAACGTCCTGACTTTC | CATSPGTGSSGANVLTF
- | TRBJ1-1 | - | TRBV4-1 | TGCGCCAGCAGCCACGGACGGCCCGTGAACACTGAAGCTTTCTTT | CASSHGRPVNTEAFF
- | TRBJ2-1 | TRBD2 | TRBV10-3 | TGTGCCATCGCTAGCGGGGGTAATGAGCAGTTCTTC | CAIASGGNEQFF
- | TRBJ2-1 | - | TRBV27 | TGTGCCAGCAGCCCAATTCCTGTGAATGAGCAGTTCTTC | CASSPIPVNEQFF
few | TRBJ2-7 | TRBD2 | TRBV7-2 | TGTGCCAGCAGCCTACGGGGTGCGGGGGAAGCCTACGAGCAGTACTTC | CASSLRGAGEAYEQYF
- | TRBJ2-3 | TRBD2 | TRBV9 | TGTGCCAGCAGCAGATACGGGAGGACTAGCGGGGAGGGGACCGTGACAGATACGCAGTATTTT | CASSRYGRTSGEGTVTDTQYF
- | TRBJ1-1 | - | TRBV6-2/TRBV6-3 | TGTGCCAGCAGTTTGTTCCGGGTTAGGGCGAACACTGAAGCTTTCTTT | CASSLFRVRANTEAFF
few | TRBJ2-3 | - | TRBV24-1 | TGTGCCACCAGTGATTGGGGCAGAGGCACAGATACGCAGTATTTT | CATSDWGRGTDTQYF
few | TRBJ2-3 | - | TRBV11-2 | TGTGCCAGCAGCTTAGGCCATTCTAGCACAGATACGCAGTATTTT | CASSLGHSSTDTQYF
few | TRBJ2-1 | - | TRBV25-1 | TGTGCCAGCACCGAGCGGTCCTACAATGAGCAGTTCTTC | CASTERSYNEQFF
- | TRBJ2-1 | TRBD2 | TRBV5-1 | TGCGCCAGCAGCTTGGGCCTAGCGGGGAACGATGAGCAGTTCTTC | CASSLGLAGNDEQFF
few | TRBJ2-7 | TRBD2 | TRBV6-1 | TGTGCCAGCCTCCTACTAGCGGGGGGTCCTAATGAGCAGTACTTC | CASLLLAGGPNEQYF
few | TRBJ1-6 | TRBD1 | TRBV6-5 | TGTGCCAGCAGCTCAGGGACAGGGGTTAATTCACCCCTCCACTTT | CASSSGTGVNSPLHF
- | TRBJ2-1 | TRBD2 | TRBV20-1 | TGCAGTGCTAGTTGGACTAGCGGGAGGGTTATGAATGAGCAGTTCTTC | CSASWTSGRVMNEQFF
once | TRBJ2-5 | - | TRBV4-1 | TGCGCCAGCAGCCAAGGGGCAAGAGGGGGTCTTCGGGAGCAGTACTTC | CASSQGARGGLREQYF
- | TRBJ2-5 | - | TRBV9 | TGTGCCAGCAGCCCTCCCCTCTTAGAGACCCAGTACTTC | CASSPPLLETQYF
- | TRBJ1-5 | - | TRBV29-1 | TGCAGCGCCATCAGCTACAATCAGCCCCAGCATTTT | CSAISYNQPQHF
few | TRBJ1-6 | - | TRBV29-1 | TGCAGCGTTTCACAGGGTTCAGGAAATTCACCCCTCCACTTT | CSVSQGSGNSPLHF
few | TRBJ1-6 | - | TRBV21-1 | TGTGCCAGCCCTGAGGAGGCGATATCCCTCCACTTT | CASPEEAISLHF
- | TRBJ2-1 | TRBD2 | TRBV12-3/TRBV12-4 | TGTGCCAGCAGTGTAACTTCACTAGCGGAGCAGTTCTTC | CASSVTSLAEQFF
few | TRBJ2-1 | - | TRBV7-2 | TGTGCCAGCAGCCCATCGGGGGGCCTCTCTGAGCAGTTCTTC | CASSPSGGLSEQFF
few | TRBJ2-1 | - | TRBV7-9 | TGTGCCAGCAGCTCAGACACGGGCAGCAATGAGCAGTTCTTC | CASSSDTGSNEQFF